A single sample gave rise to the 20 T cell receptor beta chains below, sequenced in a study of T cells in Graves' hyperthyroidism and ophthalmopathy. RNA transcripts provided the source from which TCR beta CDR3 regions were amplified. In the first-round RT-PCR of the TCR CDR3, the HTBI primer set was used. MiXCR, run by TCRdb on the multiplex PCR reads, gives a single entry per CDR3 protein. In the table there are 50,000 to 55,000 distinct CDR3 sequences, less than 60% of which are singletons. Sequencing input: blood. The source of these receptors is a woman between 45 and 65 years old with Graves' ophthalmopathy.

To note about this clonotype: At one boundary the junction diverges from the germline segment, which might be a read error. J is TRBJ2-2 and V is TRBV19; possibly TRBD2 for D (6 bases). The CDR3 loop spans 13 amino acids. Germline CDR1 LNHDA, CDR2 SQIVND (reference sequence). As DNA, the CDR3 is TGTGCCAGTAGTATAGCGTCGGGCGGGGAGCTGCTTTTT. This codes for CASSIASGGELLF.

This clonotype was found a few times. The chain couples TRBV3-1 to TRBJ1-1, with 7 bases fitting TRBD1. Germline V gene sequence: CDR1 LGHDT, CDR2 YNNKEL (reference sequence). The CDR3 totals 16 residues. J lost 8 bases, V lost 0 bases, and 12 bases had no gene match. For the CDR3, the DNA is TGTGCCAGCAGCCAAGATGAGTTGCCAACAGGGGTAGAAGCTTTCTTT. Its protein product is CASSQDELPTGVEAFF. Looking up the rest from reference TRBV3-1 and TRBJ1-1 gives the full variable domain: DTAVSQTPKYLVTQMGNDKSIKCEQNLGHDTMYWYKQDSKKFLKIMFSYNNKELIINETVPNRFSPKSPDKAHLNLHINSLELGDSAVYFCASSQDELPTGVEAFFGQGTRLTVV.

The chain links TRBV20-1 to TRBJ2-7; 9 positions agree with TRBD1. Germline CDR1 is DFQATT and CDR2 is SNEGSKA (reference sequence). The CDR3 contains 14 residues. J was trimmed by 3 bases and V by 2 bases; bases with no gene match: 5. CDR3 residues: CSARRRDRDYEQYF. The CDR3 DNA follows: TGCAGTGCTAGACGCCGGGACAGGGACTACGAGCAGTACTTC.

This clonotype occurred many times. V gene TRBV6-5 combines with J gene TRBJ2-1; TRBD1 is a possible D gene (6 bases). Germline V CDR1 and CDR2: MNHEY, SVGAGI. V lost 3 bases and J 5 bases, leaving 11 bases between the germline ends. The CDR3 runs 14 residues. The CDR3 sequence: CASSYRGSDNEQFF. The CDR3 DNA reads as TGTGCCAGCAGTTATAGGGGGTCCGACAATGAGCAGTTCTTC.

The chain recombines TRBV6-1 with TRBJ2-3; TRBD1 aligns across 9 bases. The CDR3 is made up of 15 amino acids. CDR1 MNHNS and CDR2 SASEGT come from the germline V gene. The V segment lost 0 bases and the J segment 4 bases; nucleotides outside the gene matches: 2. CDR3 amino acids: CASSEATGGADTQYF. CDR3 coding DNA: TGTGCCAGCAGTGAAGCTACAGGGGGCGCAGATACGCAGTATTTT.

This clonotype was seen at least ten times. A much larger clonotype is one base distant, so this may be a read error. The J gene is TRBJ2-7, the V gene TRBV7-9, with 10 positions matching TRBD1. In germline, CDR1 is SEHNR, CDR2 FQNEAQ (reference sequence). J gave up 2 bases and V 4 bases, and 2 bases lay outside the gene matches. This CDR3 region has 14 residues. In nucleotides, the CDR3 is TGTGCCAGCAGCTCCGGGACAGGGGCCTACGAGCAGTACTTC. It specifies CASSSGTGAYEQYF.

Notes on this clonotype: A much bigger clone sits one base away, suggesting this may be a read error. The V gene is TRBV4-1, the J gene TRBJ2-7, with 9 bases identical to TRBD1. J was trimmed by 2 bases and V by 3 bases; bases with no gene match: 8. Germline V lookup: CDR1 MGHRA, CDR2 YSYEKL. This CDR3 spans 16 amino acids. Written as DNA, the CDR3 is TGCGCCAGCAGCCATGGACAGGGGAGGATTGCCTACGAGCAGTACTTC. Translated, it gives CASSHGQGRIAYEQYF.

This clonotype has a count of ten or more. This sequence joins TRBV27 and TRBJ2-7; unclear D gene. V was clipped by 8 bases and J by 2 bases, with 16 bases between them. The CDR3 runs 14 residues. The germline V gene encodes CDR1 MNHEY and CDR2 SMNVEV (reference sequence). The CDR3 DNA is TGTGCCAGCGGGCCCCCTAAAGGTCCCTACGAGCAGTACTTC. It codes for CASGPPKGPYEQYF.

On this clonotype: One end of the junction varies from germline; a read error may be responsible. This sequence joins TRBV7-2 and TRBJ2-1; tentative D call: TRBD1 (6 bases). CDR1 SGHTA and CDR2 FQGNSA come from the germline V gene. The CDR3 is 12 residues long. CDR3 nucleotides: TGTGCCAGCAGCTTAGTGGCAGGGGAGTTGATCTTC. It encodes CASSLVAGELIF.

The genes are TRBV5-1 and TRBJ2-5; D unclear. The germline V gene encodes CDR1 SGHRS and CDR2 YFSETQ. V was pared by 4 bases and J by 6 bases, with 4 bases between. This CDR3 has 10 residues. CDR3 region: CASSHQTQYF. CDR3 in DNA: TGCGCCAGCAGCCACCAGACCCAGTACTTC.

This clonotype was found many times. The V and J genes are TRBV5-1 and TRBJ2-1; 11 nucleotides align to TRBD2. The V gene's germline CDR1 is SGHRS and CDR2 YFSETQ. Trimming cost V 6 bases and J 4 bases; bases outside gene matches: 3. This CDR3 contains 14 residues. CDR3 sequence (DNA): TGCGCCAGCACGCTAGCGGGGGGTTACAATGAGCAGTTCTTC. Translation: CASTLAGGYNEQFF. Full variable domain (missing parts from reference TRBV5-1 and TRBJ2-1): KAGVTQTPRYLIKTRGQQVTLSCSPISGHRSVSWYQQTPGQGLQFLFEYFSETQRNKGNFPGRFSGRQFSNSRSEMNVSTLELGDSALYLCASTLAGGYNEQFFGPGTRLTVL.

This clonotype was observed at least ten times. The chain employs TRBV12-3 or TRBV12-4 and TRBJ1-1, with a possible D match to TRBD1 (5 bases). This CDR3 comprises 12 residues. Deletions cut 1 base from V and 7 bases from J, with 7 bases between. DNA of the CDR3: TGTGCCAGCAGTTTAGAGGGGATTGAAGCTTTCTTT. Translated: CASSLEGIEAFF.

This clonotype was seen many times. The chain has TRBV20-1 and TRBJ2-7; TRBD2 might be the D (6 bases). The CDR3 loop spans 16 amino acids. V gave up 0 bases and J gave up 2 bases, with 17 bases separating them. Germline CDR1 is DFQATT and CDR2 is SNEGSKA (reference sequence). The CDR3 region is CSARDLGQGLAYEQYF. CDR3 bases: TGCAGTGCTAGAGATCTGGGGCAGGGACTGGCCTACGAGCAGTACTTC.

This clonotype was picked up many times. In DNA form, the CDR3 reads TGCAGTGCTAGAGATCTAGACGGGGGGGGAGATACGCAGTATTTT. It codes for CSARDLDGGGDTQYF. V usage is TRBV20-1 and J usage is TRBJ2-3, with 8 bases aligning to TRBD2. The CDR3 is made up of 15 amino acids. Germline CDR1 DFQATT, CDR2 SNEGSKA (reference sequence). V shed 0 bases and J 5 bases; nucleotides not matched to a gene: 7.

This clonotype was observed a single time. One base away lies a much larger clone, so this may be a sequencing read error. This rearrangement joins TRBV20-1 to TRBJ2-1, with 8 bases identical to TRBD2. The J segment lost 0 bases and the V segment lost 0 bases, leaving 4 bases of the junction unmatched. Germline V gene lookup returns CDR1 DFQATT and CDR2 SNEGSKA (reference sequence). CDR3 length: 16 amino acids. The CDR3 sequence is CSAREGGGLSYNEQFF. CDR3 coding DNA: TGCAGTGCTAGAGAGGGCGGGGGGCTCTCCTACAATGAGCAGTTCTTC.

This clonotype was observed a handful of times. This chain connects TRBV27 to TRBJ1-4, with unresolved D. There are 13 residues in the CDR3. Trimming removed 3 bases from V and 8 bases from J, with 10 bases in between. Germline CDR1 MNHEY, CDR2 SMNVEV (reference sequence). The CDR3 loop is CASSLGNSEKLFF. Written as DNA, the CDR3 is TGTGCCAGCAGTTTGGGCAACTCCGAAAAACTGTTTTTT.

This clonotype was detected ten times or more. V gene TRBV5-1 combines with J gene TRBJ2-1; 7 bases map to TRBD2. Germline CDR1 SGHRS, CDR2 YFSETQ. After removal of 5 bases from V and 5 bases from J, the junction contained 19 bases not matched to a gene. The CDR3 consists of 18 residues. CDR3 in amino acids: CASRALPLAAGRDNEQFF. The DNA of the CDR3 is TGCGCCAGCAGAGCTTTACCCCTCGCGGCTGGGAGGGACAATGAGCAGTTCTTC.

This clonotype showed up many times. The J gene is TRBJ2-2, the V gene TRBV7-9; tentatively, D is TRBD1 or TRBD2 (7 bases each). Germline CDR1 SEHNR, CDR2 FQNEAQ (reference sequence). This CDR3 spans 16 amino acids. V lost 5 bases to trimming and J lost 1 base, with 14 bases between them. The CDR3 is CASSPRGGLNTGELFF. In DNA, the CDR3 is TGTGCCAGCAGCCCCAGGGGGGGCCTGAACACCGGGGAGCTGTTTTTT.

This clonotype was seen at least ten times. A read error may account for a junction end that differs from germline. The chain uses TRBV6-5 and TRBJ2-1; 15 nucleotides line up with TRBD2. Germline CDR1 and CDR2: MNHEY and SVGAGI. The CDR3 is 14 residues long. CDR3 sequence: CASRPGLAGGPALF. The CDR3 nucleotides read TGTGCCAGCAGGCCCGGACTAGCGGGGGGGCCGGCGCTCTTC.

This chain uses TRBV7-9 with TRBJ2-2, with 7 bases lining up with TRBD1. Unmatched junction bases numbered 3, after V lost 4 bases and J lost 10 bases. The CDR3 contains 12 residues. Germline CDR1 and CDR2: SEHNR and FQNEAQ (reference sequence). The CDR3 spells CASSSGTEELFF. CDR3 DNA sequence: TGTGCCAGCAGCTCCGGGACAGAGGAGCTGTTTTTT.